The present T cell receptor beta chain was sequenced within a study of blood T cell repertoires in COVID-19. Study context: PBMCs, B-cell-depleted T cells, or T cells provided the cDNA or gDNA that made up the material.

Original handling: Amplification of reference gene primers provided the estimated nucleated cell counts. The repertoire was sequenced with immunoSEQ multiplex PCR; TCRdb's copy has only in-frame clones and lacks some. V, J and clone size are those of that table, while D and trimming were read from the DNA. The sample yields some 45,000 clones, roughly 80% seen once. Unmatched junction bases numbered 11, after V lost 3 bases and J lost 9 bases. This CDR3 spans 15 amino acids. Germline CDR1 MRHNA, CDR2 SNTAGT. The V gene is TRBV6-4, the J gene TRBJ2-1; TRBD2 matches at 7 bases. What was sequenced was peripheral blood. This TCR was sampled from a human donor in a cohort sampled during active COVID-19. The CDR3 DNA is TGTGCCAGCAGTGAGGGGCTAGCGGATCTGGGTGAGCAGTTCTTC. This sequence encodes CASSEGLADLGEQFF.